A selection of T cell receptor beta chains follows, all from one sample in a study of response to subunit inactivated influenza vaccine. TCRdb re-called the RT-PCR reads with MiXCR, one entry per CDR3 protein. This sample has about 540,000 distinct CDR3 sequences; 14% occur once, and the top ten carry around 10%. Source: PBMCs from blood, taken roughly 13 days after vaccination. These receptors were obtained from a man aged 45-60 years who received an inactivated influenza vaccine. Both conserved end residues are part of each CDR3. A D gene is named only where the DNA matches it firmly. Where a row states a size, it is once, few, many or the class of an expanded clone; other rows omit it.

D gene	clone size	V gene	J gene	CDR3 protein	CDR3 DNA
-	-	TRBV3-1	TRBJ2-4	CASSLLGAAKNIQYF	TGTGCCAGCAGCCTACTCGGGGCGGCCAAAAACATTCAGTACTTC
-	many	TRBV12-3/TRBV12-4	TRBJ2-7	CASSLDTYEQYF	TGTGCCAGCAGCTTAGATACCTACGAGCAGTACTTC
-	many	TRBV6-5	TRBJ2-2	CASSYTPMGGNTGELFF	TGTGCCAGCAGTTATACCCCCATGGGGGGAAACACCGGGGAGCTGTTTTTT
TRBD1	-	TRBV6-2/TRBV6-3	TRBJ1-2	CASSYQGDYGYTF	TGTGCCAGCAGTTACCAGGGGGACTATGGCTACACCTTC
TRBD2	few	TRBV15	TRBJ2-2	CAIAEIAGEPGELFF	TGTGCCATCGCCGAGATAGCGGGGGAACCCGGGGAGCTGTTTTTT
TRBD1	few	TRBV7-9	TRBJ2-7	CASSLGDRASYEQYF	TGTGCCAGCAGCTTAGGTGACAGGGCTTCCTACGAGCAGTACTTC
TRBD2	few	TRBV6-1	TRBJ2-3	CASTKLAGGTDTQYF	TGTGCCAGCACTAAACTAGCGGGAGGTACAGATACGCAGTATTTT
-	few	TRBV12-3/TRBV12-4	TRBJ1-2	CASSSAFPGGYTF	TGTGCCAGCAGTTCTGCCTTCCCTGGAGGCTACACCTTC
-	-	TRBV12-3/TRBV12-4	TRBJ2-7	CASSFRADSYEQYF	TGTGCCAGCAGTTTTAGAGCGGATTCATACGAGCAGTACTTC
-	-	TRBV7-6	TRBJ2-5	CASSNSVAQYF	TGTGCCAGCAGCAACAGTGTAGCCCAGTACTTC
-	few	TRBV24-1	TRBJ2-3	CATSDWRGGTDTQYF	TGTGCCACCAGTGATTGGCGGGGCGGTACAGATACGCAGTATTTT
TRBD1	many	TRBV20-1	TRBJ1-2	CSARTGGAIYGYTF	TGCAGTGCTAGGACAGGGGGCGCGATCTATGGCTACACCTTC
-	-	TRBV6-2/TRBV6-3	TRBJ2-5	CASSYFGLQETQYF	TGTGCCAGCAGTTACTTCGGGCTCCAAGAGACCCAGTACTTC
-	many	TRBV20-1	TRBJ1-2	CSARTPRRRGYTF	TGCAGTGCTAGGACTCCTCGACGGCGAGGCTACACCTTC
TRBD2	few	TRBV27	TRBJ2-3	CASSLRGRALDTQYF	TGTGCCAGCAGTTTACGCGGGAGGGCCTTAGATACGCAGTATTTT
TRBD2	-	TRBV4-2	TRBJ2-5	CASSQASGGLRETQYF	TGTGCCAGCAGCCAAGCTTCGGGGGGGCTGCGGGAGACCCAGTACTTC
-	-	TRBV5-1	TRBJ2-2	CASSLDPTSAGELFF	TGCGCCAGCAGCTTGGACCCGACGAGTGCCGGGGAGCTGTTTTTT
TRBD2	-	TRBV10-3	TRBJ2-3	CAISDLAEPGDTQYF	TGTGCCATCAGTGACCTAGCGGAACCGGGAGATACGCAGTATTTT
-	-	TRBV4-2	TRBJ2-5	CASSQTLWASAYQETQYF	TGTGCCAGCAGCCAGACCCTTTGGGCTAGCGCGTACCAAGAGACCCAGTACTTC
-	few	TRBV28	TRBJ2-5	CASSFAGFQETQYF	TGTGCCAGCAGTTTTGCAGGCTTCCAAGAGACCCAGTACTTC
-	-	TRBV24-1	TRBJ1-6	CATSDGTLNSPLHF	TGTGCCACCAGTGATGGGACTTTGAATTCACCCCTCCACTTT
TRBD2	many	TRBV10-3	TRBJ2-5	CAIRIAGQETQYF	TGTGCCATCAGAATAGCGGGACAAGAGACCCAGTACTTC
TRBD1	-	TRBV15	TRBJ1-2	CATTTGQGGGYTF	TGTGCCACCACTACGGGGCAGGGGGGTGGCTACACCTTC
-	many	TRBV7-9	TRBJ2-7	CASSQGRGEQYF	TGTGCCAGCAGCCAAGGAAGGGGAGAGCAGTACTTC
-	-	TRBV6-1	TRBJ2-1	CASTPRGLSNEQFF	TGTGCCAGCACCCCACGGGGGCTCTCCAATGAGCAGTTCTTC
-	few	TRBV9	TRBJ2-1	CASSAASEVYNEQFF	TGTGCCAGCAGCGCAGCTAGCGAGGTTTACAATGAGCAGTTCTTC
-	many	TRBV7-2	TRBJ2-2	CASSSSGVAGELFF	TGTGCCAGCAGCAGCTCGGGAGTGGCCGGGGAGCTGTTTTTT
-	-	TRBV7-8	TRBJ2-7	CASSLIRWEQYF	TGTGCCAGCAGCTTAATAAGGTGGGAGCAGTACTTC
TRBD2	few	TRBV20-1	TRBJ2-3	CSARDGVAGFTDTQYF	TGCAGTGCTAGAGATGGAGTAGCGGGGTTTACAGATACGCAGTATTTT
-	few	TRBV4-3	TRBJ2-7	CASSQDYGHEQYF	TGCGCCAGCAGCCAAGATTACGGTCACGAGCAGTACTTC
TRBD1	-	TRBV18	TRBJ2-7	CASSQSGQASYEQYF	TGTGCCAGCTCACAATCGGGACAGGCCTCCTACGAGCAGTACTTC
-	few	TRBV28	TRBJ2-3	CASSLPLGDTQYF	TGTGCCAGCAGTTTGCCGCTAGGGGATACGCAGTATTTT
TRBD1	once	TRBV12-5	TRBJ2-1	CASGLVPSRGGTYNEQFF	TGTGCTAGTGGTTTGGTACCCTCCCGAGGGGGCACCTACAATGAGCAGTTCTTC
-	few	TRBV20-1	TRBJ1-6	CSARSGGTNSPLHF	TGCAGTGCTAGATCGGGGGGAACCAATTCACCCCTCCACTTT
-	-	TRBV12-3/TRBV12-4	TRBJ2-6	CASSFTGTFASGANVLTF	TGTGCCAGCAGTTTCACAGGGACATTTGCCTCTGGGGCCAACGTCCTGACTTTC
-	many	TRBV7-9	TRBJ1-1	CASSLDRGRAFF	TGTGCCAGCAGCTTAGATAGGGGAAGAGCTTTCTTT
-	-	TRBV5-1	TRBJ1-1	CASSLIPNTEAFF	TGCGCCAGCAGCTTGATCCCGAACACTGAAGCTTTCTTT
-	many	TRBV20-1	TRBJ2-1	CSARDVDKEIFYEQFF	TGCAGTGCTAGAGATGTGGACAAGGAGATCTTTTACGAGCAGTTCTTC
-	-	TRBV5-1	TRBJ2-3	CASSRETLLFTDTQYF	TGCGCCAGCAGTAGAGAAACCCTTCTATTCACAGATACGCAGTATTTT
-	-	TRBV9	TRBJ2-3	CASSEGLPVGADTQYF	TGTGCCAGCAGCGAGGGACTTCCGGTTGGTGCAGATACGCAGTATTTT
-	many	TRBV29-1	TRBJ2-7	CSVQDTLSYEQYF	TGCAGCGTTCAAGATACACTCTCCTACGAGCAGTACTTC
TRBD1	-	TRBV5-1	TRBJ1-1	CASSWAGGLNEAFF	TGCGCCAGCAGTTGGGCAGGGGGATTGAATGAAGCTTTCTTT
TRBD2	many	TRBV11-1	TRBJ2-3	CASTPGGLAGGIRTDTQYF	TGTGCCAGCACCCCCGGAGGGCTAGCGGGGGGGATACGCACAGATACGCAGTATTTT
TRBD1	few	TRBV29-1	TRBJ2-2	CSVEFRDRGNTGELFF	TGCAGCGTTGAATTTCGGGACAGGGGAAACACCGGGGAGCTGTTTTTT
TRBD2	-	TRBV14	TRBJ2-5	CASSPSGRIQYF	TGTGCCAGCAGTCCTAGCGGGAGGATCCAGTACTTC
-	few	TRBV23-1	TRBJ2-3	CASSQIAGRGPLSTDTQYF	TGCGCCAGCAGTCAAATTGCGGGTCGGGGGCCTCTGAGCACAGATACGCAGTATTTT
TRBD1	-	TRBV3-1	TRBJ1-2	CASSQGTGRERGYTF	TGTGCCAGCAGCCAAGGGACAGGGAGAGAGAGAGGCTACACCTTC
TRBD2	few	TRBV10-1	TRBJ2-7	CASIRTSGTYEQYF	TGCGCCAGCATCAGGACTAGCGGAACCTACGAGCAGTACTTC
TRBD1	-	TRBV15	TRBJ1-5	CATSRAGTGYQPQHF	TGTGCCACCAGCAGAGCCGGGACAGGGTATCAGCCCCAGCATTTT
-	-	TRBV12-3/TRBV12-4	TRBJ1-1	CASSPFGVFEAFF	TGTGCCAGCAGTCCATTCGGCGTATTTGAAGCTTTCTTT
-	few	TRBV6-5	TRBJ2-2	CASSYGGPVRGGELFF	TGTGCCAGCAGTTACGGGGGCCCAGTTCGAGGTGGGGAGCTGTTTTTT
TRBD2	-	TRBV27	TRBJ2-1	CASSLAIAGVNEQFF	TGTGCCAGCAGTTTGGCGATAGCGGGGGTTAATGAGCAGTTCTTC
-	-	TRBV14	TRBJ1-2	CASSQVGRDGYTF	TGTGCCAGCAGCCAAGTTGGACGGGATGGCTACACCTTC